This TCR beta chain derives from a study of blood T cell repertoires in COVID-19. CDR1 and CDR2 from the germline V gene are SGHTA and FQGNSA. V dropped 5 bases and J dropped 2; count of bases not matched to a gene: 5. The CDR3 loop spans 16 amino acids. The repertoire was sequenced with immunoSEQ multiplex PCR; TCRdb's copy has only in-frame clones and lacks some. The sample includes 84,000 or so clones, 80% of them seen just once. This TCR was sampled from a woman older than 75 with acute or convalescent COVID-19. Sequenced: peripheral blood. V usage is TRBV7-2 and J usage is TRBJ2-3; 12 nucleotides line up with TRBD2. DNA for the CDR3: TGTGCCAGCAGCGGGCGGACTAGCGGGACCACAGATACGCAGTATTTT. It encodes CASSGRTSGTTDTQYF.